This is a list of T cell receptor beta chains from one sample in a study of cytomegalovirus exposure and HLA in healthy donors. Some clones are missing from TCRdb's copy, which holds only in-frame ones; the method was immunoSEQ multiplex PCR. The sample has roughly 230,000 clones, 70% to 90% seen once. Source material: PBMCs. Receptor source: a girl under 10 years old in good health and CMV-seronegative. CDR3s leave out the opening cysteine and the closing phenylalanine or tryptophan.

TRBJ2-3	TRBV30	AWEREGGTDTQY
TRBJ2-7	TRBV27	ASSSSIYEQY
TRBJ2-7	TRBV7-6	ASSLTSGSYEQY
TRBJ2-1	TRBV11-2	ASSLGAGGSNEQF
TRBJ2-4	TRBV7-9	SSSFGLARAKNIQY
TRBJ2-1	TRBV4-2	ASSQVTSGPEYPYNEQF
TRBJ1-5	TRBV28	ASRILGLGNQPQH
TRBJ2-7	TRBV20-1	SARADEQY
TRBJ1-5	TRBV5-6	ASSSQRGQGLYSNQPQH
TRBJ2-7	TRBV9	ASSWRGGQDEQY
TRBJ2-7	TRBV11-2	ASSLTGREQY
TRBJ1-2	TRBV4-2	ASSQGGAGQDNYGYT
TRBJ2-7	TRBV6-5	ASSWDSTYEQY
TRBJ2-7	TRBV5-4	ASSFGASGGVYEQY
TRBJ2-3	TRBV6-1	ASSASGSDADTQY
TRBJ1-1	TRBV6-1	ASGKGQDWSEAF